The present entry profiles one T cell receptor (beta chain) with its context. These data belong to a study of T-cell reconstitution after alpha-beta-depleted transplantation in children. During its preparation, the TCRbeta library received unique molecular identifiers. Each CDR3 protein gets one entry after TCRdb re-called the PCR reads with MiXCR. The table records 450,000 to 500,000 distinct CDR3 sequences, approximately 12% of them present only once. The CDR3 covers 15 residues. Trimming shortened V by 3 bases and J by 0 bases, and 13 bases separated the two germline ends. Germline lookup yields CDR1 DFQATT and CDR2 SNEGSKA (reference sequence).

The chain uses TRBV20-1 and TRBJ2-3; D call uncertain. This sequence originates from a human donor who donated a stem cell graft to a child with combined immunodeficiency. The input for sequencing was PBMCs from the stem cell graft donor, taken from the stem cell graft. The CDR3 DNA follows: TGCAGTGCTAGTACTCCGGTGGAGAGCACAGATACGCAGTATTTT. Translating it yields CSASTPVESTDTQYF.